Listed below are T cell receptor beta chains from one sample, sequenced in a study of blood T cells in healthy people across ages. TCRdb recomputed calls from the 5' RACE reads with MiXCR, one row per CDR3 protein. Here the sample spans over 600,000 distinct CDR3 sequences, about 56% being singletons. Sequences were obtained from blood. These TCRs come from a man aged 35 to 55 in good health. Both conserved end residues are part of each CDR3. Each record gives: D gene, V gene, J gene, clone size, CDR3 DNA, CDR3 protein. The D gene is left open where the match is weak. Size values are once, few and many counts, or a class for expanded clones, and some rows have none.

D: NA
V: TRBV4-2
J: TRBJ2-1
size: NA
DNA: TGTGCCAGCAGTCAAGATTATTTGTCCGATGAGCAGTTCTTC
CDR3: CASSQDYLSDEQFF

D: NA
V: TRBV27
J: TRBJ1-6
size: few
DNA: TGTGCCAGCAGTTTATACTCGACAGTCACCTCCTATAATTCACCCCTCCACTTT
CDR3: CASSLYSTVTSYNSPLHF

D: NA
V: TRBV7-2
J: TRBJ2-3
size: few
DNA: TGTGCCAGCAGCTTGGGGGGAGGCGGAACAGATACGCAGTATTTT
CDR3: CASSLGGGGTDTQYF

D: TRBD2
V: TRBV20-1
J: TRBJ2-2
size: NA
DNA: TGCAGTGCTAGAGTCGGTAGCGGGGGTATCTACACCGGGGAGCTGTTTTTT
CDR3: CSARVGSGGIYTGELFF

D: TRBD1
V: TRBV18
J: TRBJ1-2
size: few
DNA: TGTGCCAGCTCACTTGGTCGGACAGGGGACCACTATGGCTACACCTTC
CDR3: CASSLGRTGDHYGYTF

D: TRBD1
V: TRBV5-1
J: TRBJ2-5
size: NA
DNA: TGCGCCAGCAGCCCAAAGCGAGTCGGGACAGGGTCTAGGGGAGTGACCCAGTACTTC
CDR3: CASSPKRVGTGSRGVTQYF

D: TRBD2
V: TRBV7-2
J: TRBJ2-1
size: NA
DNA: TGTGCCAGCAGCTTAAACAGCGGGGGGCCGAATGAGCAGTTCTTC
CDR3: CASSLNSGGPNEQFF

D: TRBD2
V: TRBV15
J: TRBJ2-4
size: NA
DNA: TGTGCCACCAGCAGAGGAGGGACTAGCAGTGAGCAGTACTTC
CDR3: CATSRGGTSSEQYF

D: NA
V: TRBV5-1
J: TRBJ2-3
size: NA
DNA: TGCGCCAGCAGCCTTTACCCAGACACAGATACGCAGTATTTT
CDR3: CASSLYPDTDTQYF

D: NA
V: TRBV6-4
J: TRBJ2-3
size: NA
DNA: TGTGCCAGCAGTGAAGGGGAAAACACAGATACGCAGTATTTT
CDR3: CASSEGENTDTQYF

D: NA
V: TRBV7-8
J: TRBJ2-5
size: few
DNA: TGTGCCAGCAGCTTAGCTTCTTTAGAGACCCAGTACTTC
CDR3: CASSLASLETQYF

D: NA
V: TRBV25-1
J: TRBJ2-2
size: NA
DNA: TGTGCCAGCAGTGATAGTGGGGTGCGAACCGGGGAGCTGTTTTTT
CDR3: CASSDSGVRTGELFF

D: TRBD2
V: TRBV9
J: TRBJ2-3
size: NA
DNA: TGTGCCAGCAGCGATGGACTAGTGGTAGATACGCAGTATTTT
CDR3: CASSDGLVVDTQYF

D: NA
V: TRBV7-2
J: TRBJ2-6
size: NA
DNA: TGTGCCAGCAGCGTGCAATCTGGGGCCAACGTCCTGACTTTC
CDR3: CASSVQSGANVLTF

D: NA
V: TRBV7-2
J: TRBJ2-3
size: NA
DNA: TGTGCCAGCAGCTTAGCTAGGAGGCCAGATACGCAGTATTTT
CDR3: CASSLARRPDTQYF

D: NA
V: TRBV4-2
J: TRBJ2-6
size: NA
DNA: TGTGCCAGCAGCCAAGACAGGGATGGGGCCAACGTCCTGACTTTC
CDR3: CASSQDRDGANVLTF

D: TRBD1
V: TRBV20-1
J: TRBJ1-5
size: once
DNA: TGCAGTACTGGGACAGGGAATCAGCCCCAGCATTTT
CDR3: CSTGTGNQPQHF

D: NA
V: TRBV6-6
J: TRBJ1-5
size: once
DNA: TGTGTCAGCAGTAGCGGGACTTTACCCCATCAGCCCCAGCATTTT
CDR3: CVSSSGTLPHQPQHF

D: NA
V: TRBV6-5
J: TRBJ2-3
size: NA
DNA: TGTGCCAGCAGCGTAAACAGCAGGCCACAGTATTTT
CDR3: CASSVNSRPQYF

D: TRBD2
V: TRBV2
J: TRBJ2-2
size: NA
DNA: TGTGCCAGCAGTGGCCAAACTAGCGGACCTAACACCGGGGAGCTGTTTTTT
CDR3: CASSGQTSGPNTGELFF

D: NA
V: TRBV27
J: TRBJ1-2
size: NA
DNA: TGTGCCAGCGTGACAGTTAAAGGGTCCAACTATGGCTACACCTTC
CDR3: CASVTVKGSNYGYTF

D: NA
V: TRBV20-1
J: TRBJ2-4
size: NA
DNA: TGCAGTGCTCGCATCCTAGCCAAAAACATTCAGTACTTC
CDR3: CSARILAKNIQYF

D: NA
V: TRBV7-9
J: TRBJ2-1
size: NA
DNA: TGTGCCAGCAGCTCCGTCTGGGGTGAGCAGTTCTTC
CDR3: CASSSVWGEQFF